This T cell receptor beta chain was found in a study of cytomegalovirus exposure and HLA in healthy donors. Study findings and constraints: Three chains tied to CMV proved CMV antigen-specific in vitro. Researchers counted roughly 150 TCR beta chains as cytomegalovirus-associated.

Vbeta (60) and Jbeta (13) primers were used in the PCR. TCRdb's copy holds only in-frame clones and misses some; the assay was immunoSEQ multiplex PCR. This sample's clone table lists about 160,000 clones. The V end lost 6 bases, the J end lost 8 bases, and 8 bases lay between the germline ends. Germline V lookup: CDR1 MGHDK, CDR2 SYGVNS. The CDR3 consists of 12 residues. As to this clone: The antigen remains unidentified.

The specimen sequenced was PBMCs. This sequence originates from a woman aged 55-69 years in good health and CMV-seronegative. This chain connects TRBV25-1 to TRBJ1-6, with no clear D. The CDR3 DNA sequence: TGTGCCAGCAGAGCGTGGGATTCACCCCTCCACTTT. Amino acids: CASRAWDSPLHF.